These 3 T cell receptor beta chains were sequenced from one sample in a study of Graves' ophthalmopathy and Graves' hyperthyroidism. Using RNA transcripts, the TCR beta CDR3 regions were amplified. Scientists carried out first-round RT-PCR using HTBI primers and then a second-round multiplex PCR. Each CDR3 protein gets one entry after TCRdb re-called the multiplex PCR reads with MiXCR. The sample has roughly 500,000 distinct CDR3 sequences, approximately 15% seen once; the top ten hold approximately 9.8%. The sample was blood. These TCRs come from a woman aged 25 to 39 with Graves' ophthalmopathy.

This clonotype was counted ten times or more. This rearrangement joins TRBV2 to TRBJ1-1, with D possibly being TRBD1 (5 bases). Per germline, CDR1 SNHLY and CDR2 FYNNEI. The CDR3 covers 19 residues. V was clipped by 2 bases and J by 0 bases, with 22 bases between them. The CDR3, as DNA: TGTGCCAGCAGTGAAACCCCTGCCTCCCTCCGGGGGTTGAACACTGAAGCTTTCTTT. This gives the protein CASSETPASLRGLNTEAFF.

This clonotype has a handful of counts. The chain employs TRBV11-3 and TRBJ2-2, with D hard to call. Trimming took 9 bases from V and 5 from J, leaving 13 bases between them. Looked up from germline, CDR1 is SGHNT and CDR2 is YENEEA. The CDR3 is 13 residues long. CDR3 region: CASATTPTGELFF. The CDR3 DNA follows: TGTGCCAGTGCGACAACCCCAACCGGGGAGCTGTTTTTT.

At least ten counts were recorded for this clonotype. The V gene is TRBV28, the J gene TRBJ2-7; no clear D gene. CDR1 and CDR2 from the germline V gene are MDHEN and SYDVKM. V dropped 7 bases and J dropped 2 bases, with 9 bases sitting between them. This CDR3 has 12 residues. The CDR3 here is CASIDRAYEQYF. For the CDR3, the DNA is TGTGCCAGCATCGATCGAGCCTACGAGCAGTACTTC. The full variable domain, rest sourced from reference TRBV28 and TRBJ2-7, is DVKVTQSSRYLVKRTGEKVFLECVQDMDHENMFWYRQDPGLGLRLIYFSYDVKMKEKGDIPEGYSVSREKKERFSLILESASTNQTSMYLCASIDRAYEQYFGPGTRLTVT.